Listed here are 19 T cell receptor beta chains from one sample, sequenced in a study of T cell responses to AZD1222 COVID-19 vaccine. Clones were sequenced by immunoSEQ multiplex PCR, and TCRdb holds only the in-frame ones, with some missing. The sample shows approximately 82,000 clones, 90% to 95% of them seen only once. The starting material was peripheral blood, obtained on day 0 of AZD1222 vaccination. The receptors originated from an adult in good health.

The V call is TRBV19, the J call TRBJ2-5, with D maybe TRBD2 (5 bases). With 5 bases removed from V and 4 bases from J, the gap between germline ends came to 14 bases. Germline V gene lookup returns CDR1 LNHDA and CDR2 SQIVND (reference sequence). This CDR3 has 14 residues. For the CDR3, the DNA is TGTGCCAGTAGTGCAGGCTCGGGGAGAGAGACCCAGTACTTC. Amino acid sequence: CASSAGSGRETQYF.

The chain employs TRBV27 and TRBJ1-2, with 11 bases that match TRBD1. Germline CDR1 MNHEY, CDR2 SMNVEV (reference sequence). V shed 3 bases and J 7 bases; nucleotides not matched to a gene: 1. The CDR3 is 13 residues long. The CDR3 here is CASSFGTGGGYTF. CDR3 DNA sequence: TGTGCCAGCAGTTTTGGGACAGGGGGTGGCTACACCTTC.

This rearrangement joins TRBV11-3 to TRBJ2-3, with D maybe TRBD2 (5 bases). Trimming stripped 2 bases from V and 0 bases from J, with 6 bases between. The CDR3 sequence is 14 residues long. CDR1 is SGHNT, CDR2 YENEEA, per germline. This chain's CDR3 is CASSLRDSTDTQYF. The CDR3 region has the DNA TGTGCCAGCAGCTTACGGGATAGCACAGATACGCAGTATTTT.

The chain uses TRBV28 and TRBJ2-5; TRBD1 or TRBD2 may be the D gene (7 bases each). CDR1 MDHEN and CDR2 SYDVKM come from the germline V gene. V lost 1 base and J lost 0, with 12 bases in between. This CDR3 contains 16 residues. The CDR3 DNA follows: TGTGCCAGCAGTTTATTGGGAGGGGGCAACCAAGAGACCCAGTACTTC. Translating it yields CASSLLGGGNQETQYF.

The chain couples TRBV23-1 to TRBJ1-1; 8 bases are a match to TRBD1. Being an ORF, TRBV23-1 has a function that is uncertain. The V and J ends lost 2 bases and 10 bases, in that order; junction bases with no gene match: 15. The length of the CDR3 is 16 residues. CDR3 region: CASSQRQRKAGGPAFF. In DNA, the CDR3 is TGCGCCAGCAGTCAAAGGCAGAGGAAGGCAGGGGGCCCAGCTTTCTTT.

This chain connects TRBV19 to TRBJ2-5, with D possibly TRBD1 on 5 matching bases. Trimming took off 10 bases at V and 2 bases at J, with 14 bases between the two ends. CDR1 LNHDA and CDR2 SQIVND come from the germline V gene (reference sequence). The length of the CDR3 is 13 residues. This chain's CDR3 is CATGPGPQETQYF. In DNA form, the CDR3 reads TGTGCCACTGGGCCAGGGCCTCAAGAGACCCAGTACTTC.

This chain connects TRBV9 to TRBJ2-7; maybe TRBD2 (5 bases). V lost 0 bases to trimming and J lost 5 bases, with 12 bases between them. Germline V gives CDR1 SGDLS, CDR2 YYNGEE. The CDR3 extends over 14 amino acids. Here the CDR3 reads CASSVAPVEDEQYF. Written as DNA, the CDR3 is TGTGCCAGCAGCGTAGCTCCTGTGGAGGACGAGCAGTACTTC. The entire variable domain, with the rest obtained from reference TRBV9 and TRBJ2-7, is as follows: DSGVTQTPKHLITATGQRVTLRCSPRSGDLSVYWYQQSLDQGLQFLIQYYNGEERAKGNILERFSAQQFPDLHSELNLSSLELGDSALYFCASSVAPVEDEQYFGPGTRLTVT.

V gene TRBV4-1 combines with J gene TRBJ1-6, with a weak D call TRBD1 (5 bases). Germline CDR1 is MGHRA and CDR2 is YSYEKL. This CDR3 spans 14 amino acids. Trimming left V 4 bases short and J 14 bases short, with 18 bases between. DNA for the CDR3: TGCGCCAGCAGCCGGGGCTCGGGGGAGGAAACCCTCCACTTT. As protein: CASSRGSGEETLHF.

The V call is TRBV28, the J call TRBJ1-5; D not resolved. This CDR3 region has 13 residues. Per germline, CDR1 MDHEN and CDR2 SYDVKM. V lost 2 bases to trimming and J lost 4 bases, with 6 bases between them. The CDR3: CASSLLGNQPQHF. The CDR3 DNA is TGTGCCAGCAGTTTACTCGGTAATCAGCCCCAGCATTTT.

V usage is TRBV6-5 and J usage is TRBJ1-2; 8 bases match TRBD1. The ends lost 6 bases at V and 6 bases at J; junction bases unmatched: 9. This CDR3 spans 14 amino acids. CDR1 and CDR2 from the germline V gene are MNHEY and SVGAGI. As DNA, the CDR3 is TGTGCCAGCAGCTACCTAACAGGGGGACATGGCTACACCTTC. Protein product: CASSYLTGGHGYTF.

CDR3 nucleotides: TGTGCCTGTCCTACCCCATCGGGACAGGGAGATGGCTACACCTTC. This codes for CACPTPSGQGDGYTF. The chain couples TRBV30 to TRBJ1-2, with 9 bases identical to TRBD1. Germline V gene data show CDR1 as GTSNPN and CDR2 as SVGIG (reference sequence). This CDR3 has 15 residues. V was clipped by 6 bases and J by 6 bases; unmatched bases: 14.

The chain carries TRBV25-1 and TRBJ1-2, with 7 bases aligning to TRBD1. Germline values: CDR1 MGHDK, CDR2 SYGVNS. V shed 5 bases and J 3 bases; nucleotides not matched to a gene: 12. The CDR3 is made up of 16 amino acids. This CDR3 reads CASSRTGPGGHYGYTF. As DNA, the CDR3 is TGTGCCAGCAGTCGAACGGGTCCAGGGGGACACTATGGCTACACCTTC.

The V call is TRBV2, the J call TRBJ1-5, with D possibly TRBD1 on 6 matching bases. CDR1 and CDR2 from the germline V gene are SNHLY and FYNNEI. This CDR3 contains 13 residues. V was clipped by 5 bases and J by 7 bases, with 12 bases between them. The CDR3 reads CASSYRERQPQHF. CDR3 sequence (DNA): TGTGCCAGCAGTTACAGGGAGAGACAGCCCCAGCATTTT.

The chain has TRBV10-1 and TRBJ2-7, with TRBD2 matching 8 bases. J lost 2 bases, V lost 5 bases, and 5 bases had no gene match. This CDR3 has 14 amino acids. The germline V gene encodes CDR1 WNHNN and CDR2 SYGVQD (reference sequence). CDR3 nucleotide sequence: TGCGCCAGCAGTTTGATAGCGGGGACCTACGAGCAGTACTTC. Its protein is CASSLIAGTYEQYF.

The chain combines TRBV4-1 with TRBJ2-7; D perhaps matches TRBD1 (6 bases). V shed 2 bases and J shed 2 bases, with 13 bases lying between them. The CDR3 totals 15 residues. Germline V gene sequence: CDR1 MGHRA, CDR2 YSYEKL. CDR3 protein: CASSQRDTATYEQYF. The DNA for the CDR3 is TGCGCCAGCAGCCAACGGGACACAGCCACCTACGAGCAGTACTTC.

This chain joins TRBV7-9 and TRBJ2-7; 9 bases line up with TRBD1. This CDR3 is 14 amino acids long. V gave up 3 bases and J gave up 5 bases; unmatched junction bases: 5. Germline assignment: CDR1 SEHNR and CDR2 FQNEAQ (reference sequence). Here the CDR3 reads CASSFGTGMHEQYF. The CDR3 DNA sequence: TGTGCCAGCAGCTTCGGGACAGGGATGCACGAGCAGTACTTC.

CDR3 bases: TGCGCCAGCAGCTTGACTCATGAGCAGTTCTTC. It encodes CASSLTHEQFF. The rearrangement links TRBV5-1 to TRBJ2-1; D gene unclear. Germline-derived CDR1 and CDR2 are SGHRS and YFSETQ. V shed 1 base and J shed 8 bases, with 4 bases lying between them. This CDR3 region has 11 residues.

The chain employs TRBV7-8 and TRBJ1-6; 10 bases agree with TRBD1. The CDR3 extends over 17 amino acids. V lost 1 base to trimming and J lost 10 bases; unmatched junction nucleotides: 10. Germline lookup yields CDR1 SGHVS and CDR2 FQNEAQ. The CDR3 spells CASSLVGDRGSFSPLHF. The CDR3 DNA follows: TGTGCCAGCAGCTTAGTAGGGGACAGGGGAAGTTTCTCACCCCTCCACTTT.

This clone was seen a handful of times. The chain employs TRBV25-1 and TRBJ1-6; TRBD1 is a possible D gene (6 bases). CDR1 MGHDK and CDR2 SYGVNS come from the germline V gene. Trimming cost V 7 bases and J 7 bases, with 8 bases left between them. The CDR3 contains 12 residues. The CDR3 loop is CASNRENSPLHF. The CDR3 bases are TGTGCCAGCAACAGGGAGAATTCACCCCTCCACTTT.